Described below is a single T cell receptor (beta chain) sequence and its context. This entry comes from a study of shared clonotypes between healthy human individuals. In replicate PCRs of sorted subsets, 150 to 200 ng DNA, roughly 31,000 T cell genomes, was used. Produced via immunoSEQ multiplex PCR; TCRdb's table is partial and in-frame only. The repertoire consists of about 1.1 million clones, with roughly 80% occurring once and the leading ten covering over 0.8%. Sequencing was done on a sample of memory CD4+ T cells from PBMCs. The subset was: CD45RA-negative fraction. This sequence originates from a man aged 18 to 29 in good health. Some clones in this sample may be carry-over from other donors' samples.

CDR3 sequence reads: CASIKGTDTQYF. For the CDR3, the DNA is TGTGCCAGCATAAAAGGCACAGATACGCAGTATTTT. The chain is built from TRBV28 and TRBJ2-3; D is ambiguous. Germline CDR1 reads MDHEN; CDR2 reads SYDVKM. Deletions cut 7 bases from V and 1 base from J, with 6 bases between. The CDR3 runs 12 residues.